These 18 T cell receptor beta chains were sequenced from one sample in a study of blood T cell repertoires in COVID-19 (dated by TCRdb to 2018 to 2021). The library came from the immunoSEQ multiplex PCR assay. Held by TCRdb, this immuneACCESS table contains in-frame sequences only and omits some clones. Under half of the omission traces to an unresolved V gene where checked; the cause of the rest is unknown. The sample table holds about 190,000 clones, of which around 80% were seen once. 6.9% of the sample comes from the top ten. Sequencing input: peripheral blood. These receptors all stem from a man aged 60 to 69 with acute or convalescent COVID-19.

The chain carries TRBV5-4 and TRBJ1-4; the D is unclear. V was pared by 2 bases and J by 0 bases, with 11 bases between. This CDR3 contains 16 residues. Germline V gene sequence: CDR1 SGHNT, CDR2 YYREEE (reference sequence). The CDR3 nucleotides are TGTGCCAGCAGCTTAGGAGGTGGGGCAACTAATGAAAAACTGTTTTTT. It encodes CASSLGGGATNEKLFF.

This clone has only one observation. The genes are TRBV2 and TRBJ2-1; TRBD2 matches 12 bases. Germline loops: CDR1 SNHLY, CDR2 FYNNEI. The CDR3 length is 15 residues. Germline trimming cut 4 bases from V and 7 bases from J; bases unmatched to any gene: 5. The chain's CDR3 is CASSVPSGRGNEQFF. As DNA, the CDR3 is TGTGCCAGCAGTGTGCCTAGCGGGAGGGGGAATGAGCAGTTCTTC.

This chain joins TRBV15 and TRBJ1-5, with 9 positions matching TRBD1. The CDR3 is 15 amino acids. V lost 3 bases and J lost 4; bases outside the gene matches: 4. Germline assignment: CDR1 LNHNV and CDR2 YYDKDF (reference sequence). CDR3 coding DNA: TGTGCCACCAGCAGGACAGGGGGTAGGAATCAGCCCCAGCATTTT. Translating gives CATSRTGGRNQPQHF.

The CDR3 coding sequence is TGTGCCTGGAACAGGCTTGATAATTCACCCCTCCACTTT. This codes for CAWNRLDNSPLHF. The V call is TRBV30, the J call TRBJ1-6; TRBD1 might be the D (5 bases). V lost 4 bases, J lost 5 bases, and 9 bases lay in between. The length of the CDR3 is 13 residues. CDR1 GTSNPN and CDR2 SVGIG come from the germline V gene (reference sequence). Based on the CDR3 plus reference TRBV30 and TRBJ1-6, the full variable domain is SQTIHQWPATLVQPVGSPLSLECTVEGTSNPNLYWYRQAAGRGLQLLFYSVGIGQISSEVPQNLSASRPQDRQFILSSKKLLLSDSGFYLCAWNRLDNSPLHFGNGTRLTVT.

The V and J genes are TRBV27 and TRBJ2-1, with 9 bases lining up with TRBD1. After removal of 6 bases from V and 3 bases from J, the junction contained 6 bases not matched to a gene. This CDR3 has 15 amino acids. Germline V CDR1 and CDR2: MNHEY, SMNVEV (reference sequence). CDR3 amino acids: CASSTGQGRYNEQFF. The DNA for the CDR3 is TGTGCCAGCAGCACGGGACAGGGACGCTACAATGAGCAGTTCTTC.

The V and J genes are TRBV4-1 and TRBJ2-3; 9 bases align to TRBD2. The CDR3 has 17 residues. Germline CDR1 MGHRA, CDR2 YSYEKL. The trim removed 1 base at V and 1 base at J, leaving 6 bases unmatched. The CDR3 sequence: CASSQGWTSARTDTQYF. Here the CDR3 DNA reads TGCGCCAGCAGCCAAGGTTGGACTAGCGCTCGCACAGATACGCAGTATTTT.

The chain combines TRBV4-3 with TRBJ2-1; 10 bases map to TRBD1. V trimming: 1 base; J trimming: 6 bases; junction bases outside the gene matches: 9. The germline V gene has CDR1 LGHNA and CDR2 YSLEER. The CDR3 sequence is 17 residues long. CDR3 bases: TGCGCCAGCAGCCAAGCGGTCCGGACAGGGGGGCGCAATGAGCAGTTCTTC. It yields the protein CASSQAVRTGGRNEQFF.

This chain joins TRBV11-2 and TRBJ2-1; tentatively, D is TRBD2 (6 bases). The germline V gene encodes CDR1 SGHAT and CDR2 FQNNGV. V shed 4 bases and J shed 4 bases, with 11 bases lying between them. The CDR3 spans 14 residues. This chain's CDR3 is CASSSWGGYNEQFF. As DNA, the CDR3 is TGTGCCAGCAGCTCCTGGGGAGGATACAATGAGCAGTTCTTC.

On this clone itself: The sample has other DNA sequences that encode this CDR3 too. The chain uses TRBV10-3 and TRBJ2-7; D is perhaps TRBD2 (7 bases). The germline V and J ends were trimmed by 8 bases and 0 bases, with 23 bases remaining between them. Germline CDR1 reads ENHRY; CDR2 reads SYGVKD. CDR3 length equals 17 residues. The CDR3 sequence: CAIRGGESGAGSYEQYF. CDR3 nucleotide sequence: TGTGCCATCCGAGGGGGGGAGAGCGGGGCAGGCTCCTACGAGCAGTACTTC.

The chain couples TRBV7-9 to TRBJ2-7; D uncertain. The germline gives CDR1 SEHNR, CDR2 FQNEAQ (reference sequence). Trimming took off 7 bases at V and 0 bases at J, with 10 bases between the two ends. The CDR3 covers 13 residues. The CDR3 bases are TGTGCCAGCATGGCCGAAACCTCCTACGAGCAGTACTTC. Translated: CASMAETSYEQYF. The full variable domain, rest sourced from reference TRBV7-9 and TRBJ2-7, is DTGVSQNPRHKITKRGQNVTFRCDPISEHNRLYWYRQTLGQGPEFLTYFQNEAQLEKSRLLSDRFSAERPKGSFSTLEIQRTEQGDSAMYLCASMAETSYEQYFGPGTRLTVT.

V and J are TRBV6-5 and TRBJ2-3; 8 nucleotides align to TRBD1. The CDR3 length is 15 residues. Germline V lookup: CDR1 MNHEY, CDR2 SVGAGI. Trimming took 4 bases from V and 2 from J; bases not matched to a gene: 5. In nucleotides, the CDR3 is TGTGCCAGCAGTTTACAGGGGGTATTCACAGATACGCAGTATTTT. Its translation is CASSLQGVFTDTQYF.

This rearrangement joins TRBV18 to TRBJ2-7, with D unclear. The V end lost 3 bases, the J end lost 3 bases, and 3 bases lay between the germline ends. Germline lookup yields CDR1 KGHSH and CDR2 LQKENI. The CDR3 sequence is 11 residues long. The CDR3 reads CASSPNYEQYF. DNA for the CDR3: TGTGCCAGCTCACCCAACTACGAGCAGTACTTC.

The chain employs TRBV28 and TRBJ1-5; D not certain. This CDR3 has 14 residues. Per the germline V gene, CDR1 is MDHEN and CDR2 is SYDVKM. With 2 bases removed from V and 8 bases from J, the gap between germline ends came to 13 bases. CDR3 DNA sequence: TGTGCCAGCAGTTTACCACTTGAATTGGAGCCCCAGCATTTT. Amino acid sequence: CASSLPLELEPQHF.

The gene calls are TRBV3-1 (or the pseudogene TRBV3-2) and TRBJ2-1; a possible D gene is TRBD2 (6 bases). The germline V gene has CDR1 LGHDT and CDR2 YNNKEL (reference sequence). V lost 1 base to trimming and J lost 7 bases, with 8 bases between them. The CDR3 contains 13 residues. As DNA, the CDR3 is TGTGCCAGCAGCCAAGTGGCGGGAAATGAGCAGTTCTTC. Residues: CASSQVAGNEQFF.

CDR3 sequence (DNA): TGTGCCAGCAGTTACTTTTCAGGTTCCTATGGCTACACCTTC. Protein product: CASSYFSGSYGYTF. The chain uses TRBV6-5 and TRBJ1-2; D is undetermined. Germline CDR1 MNHEY, CDR2 SVGAGI. The CDR3 consists of 14 residues. V was pared by 1 base and J by 4 bases, with 10 bases between.

In this sample, this clone turned up many times. The chain uses TRBV19 and TRBJ2-1, with 15 positions matching TRBD2. The V gene's germline CDR1 is LNHDA and CDR2 SQIVND (reference sequence). With 4 bases clipped from V and 7 bases from J, the junction kept 2 bases outside the gene matches. The CDR3 loop spans 15 amino acids. CDR3 region: CASSTGTSGGNEQFF. Written as DNA, the CDR3 is TGTGCCAGTAGTACGGGGACTAGCGGGGGGAATGAGCAGTTCTTC.

The V call is TRBV19, the J call TRBJ2-3; 8 bases match TRBD1. V shed 8 bases and J 0 bases; nucleotides not matched to a gene: 13. The length of the CDR3 is 17 residues. CDR1 and CDR2 from the germline V gene are LNHDA and SQIVND (reference sequence). Written as DNA, the CDR3 is TGTGCCAGTTATGGGACAGGCGGCTCCTTTAGCACAGATACGCAGTATTTT. It is translated as CASYGTGGSFSTDTQYF.

CDR3 nucleotides: TGTGCCAGCAGCAAGGGACTAGCGGGGGTATTGGGGCAGTTCTTC. Amino acids: CASSKGLAGVLGQFF. V gene TRBV7-9 combines with J gene TRBJ2-1, with 14 bases lining up with TRBD2. V trimming: 5 bases; J trimming: 12 bases; junction bases outside the gene matches: 9. The CDR3 length is 15 residues. CDR1 SEHNR and CDR2 FQNEAQ come from the germline V gene (reference sequence).